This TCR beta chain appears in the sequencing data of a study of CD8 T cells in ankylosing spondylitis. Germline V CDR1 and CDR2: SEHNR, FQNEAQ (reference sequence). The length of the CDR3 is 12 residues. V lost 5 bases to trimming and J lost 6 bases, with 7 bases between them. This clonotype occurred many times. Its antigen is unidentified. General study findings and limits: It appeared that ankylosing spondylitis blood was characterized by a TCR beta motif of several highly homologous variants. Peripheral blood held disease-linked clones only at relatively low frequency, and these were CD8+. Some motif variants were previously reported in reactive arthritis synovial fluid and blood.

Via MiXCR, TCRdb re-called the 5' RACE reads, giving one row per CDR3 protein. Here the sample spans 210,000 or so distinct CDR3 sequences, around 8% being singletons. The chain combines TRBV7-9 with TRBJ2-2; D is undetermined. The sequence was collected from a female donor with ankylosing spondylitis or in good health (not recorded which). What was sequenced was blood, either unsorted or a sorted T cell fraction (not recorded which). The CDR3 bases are TGTGCCAGCAGCCCATCCGCCGGGGAGCTGTTTTTT. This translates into CASSPSAGELFF.